One sample yielded the 8 T cell receptor beta chains listed below, sequenced in a study of cytomegalovirus exposure and HLA in healthy donors. Primers for the PCR totalled 60 Vbeta and 13 Jbeta. Profiling relied on immunoSEQ multiplex PCR, and the TCRdb table lists in-frame clones only, not all of them. The sample consists of over 200,000 clones, roughly four fifths of them appearing once. Sequencing input: PBMCs. These receptors all come from a woman aged 40-49 years in good health and CMV-seronegative.

This clone has a single count. The V call is TRBV10-1, the J call TRBJ2-5, with 10 bases that match TRBD2. The V and J ends lost 3 bases and 1 base, in that order; junction bases with no gene match: 5. The CDR3 runs 16 residues. Germline CDR1 WNHNN, CDR2 SYGVQD (reference sequence). The CDR3 DNA reads as TGCGCCAGCAGTGACAGCGCTAGCGGGGGCCAAGAGACCCAGTACTTC. Amino acid sequence: CASSDSASGGQETQYF.

This clone occurred a few times. This chain's CDR3 is CASSLETGGPPDTQYF. As DNA, the CDR3 is TGTGCCAGCAGCTTGGAGACGGGGGGGCCTCCAGATACGCAGTATTTT. V gene TRBV5-4 combines with J gene TRBJ2-3, with TRBD2 matching 8 bases. The CDR3 is 16 residues long. Germline trimming cut 0 bases from V and 4 bases from J; bases unmatched to any gene: 7. Germline assignment: CDR1 SGHNT and CDR2 YYREEE (reference sequence).

The CDR3 coding sequence is TGCAGCGGTGGGACAGGGGCAGTAGAGACCCAGTACTTC. This translates into CSGGTGAVETQYF. This sequence joins TRBV29-1 and TRBJ2-5; 10 bases map to TRBD1. Germline V lookup: CDR1 SQVTM, CDR2 ANQGSEA. This CDR3 comprises 13 residues. J gave up 4 bases and V 7 bases, and 6 bases lay outside the gene matches.

The chain is built from TRBV7-2 and TRBJ2-7; D gene unclear. The CDR3 extends over 12 amino acids. Germline CDR1 is SGHTA and CDR2 is FQGNSA. Trimming removed 1 base at V and 3 bases at J, with 4 bases between. The CDR3 loop is CASSLVGYEQYF. The CDR3 DNA reads as TGTGCCAGCAGCTTAGTCGGCTACGAGCAGTACTTC.

This clone has just a few counts. V usage is TRBV4-1 and J usage is TRBJ2-7, with TRBD1 matching over 9 bases. Germline V lookup: CDR1 MGHRA, CDR2 YSYEKL. The CDR3 has 15 amino acids. V was pared by 0 bases and J by 4 bases, with 4 bases of the junction left unmatched. The chain's CDR3 is CASSQDKDRGYEQYF. The CDR3 nucleotides are TGCGCCAGCAGCCAAGATAAGGACAGGGGATACGAGCAGTACTTC.

This clone has a handful of counts. The V call is TRBV19, the J call TRBJ1-1, with a possible D match to TRBD1 (5 bases). This CDR3 region has 13 residues. The V and J ends lost 5 bases and 3 bases respectively, with 10 bases between them. The germline V gene encodes CDR1 LNHDA and CDR2 SQIVND (reference sequence). The CDR3 protein is CASSSDTYTEAFF. The CDR3 nucleotides read TGTGCCAGTAGTTCGGACACATACACTGAAGCTTTCTTT.

The chain employs TRBV2 and TRBJ1-4; D possibly corresponds to TRBD1 (5 bases). The germline V and J ends were trimmed by 0 bases and 6 bases, with 17 bases remaining between them. The CDR3 has 17 amino acids. Germline V gene data show CDR1 as SNHLY and CDR2 as FYNNEI. The CDR3 region has the DNA TGTGCCAGCAGTGAAGCGGACCGACGGGGACTATATGAAAAACTGTTTTTT. It is translated as CASSEADRRGLYEKLFF.

This clone was counted a single time. The V call is TRBV5-4, the J call TRBJ2-3; 7 positions match TRBD1. V dropped 2 bases and J dropped 4; count of bases not matched to a gene: 7. The CDR3 has 15 amino acids. Germline values: CDR1 SGHNT, CDR2 YYREEE (reference sequence). CDR3 DNA sequence: TGTGCCAGCAGCTTTACAGGGGATAGGGCAGATACGCAGTATTTT. Encoded protein: CASSFTGDRADTQYF.